The 17 T cell receptor beta chains listed next were all sequenced from one sample in a study of blood T cell repertoires in COVID-19. Produced via immunoSEQ multiplex PCR; TCRdb's table is partial and in-frame only. The table records approximately 230,000 clones, roughly 79% of them present only once. The sequenced sample consisted of PBMCs or T cells enriched from blood (not recorded which). These TCRs come from a man aged 35 to 55 who had recovered from COVID-19.

The V and J genes are TRBV25-1 and TRBJ2-7, with 9 bases fitting TRBD1. Germline lookup yields CDR1 MGHDK and CDR2 SYGVNS. This CDR3 has 14 residues. V shed 5 bases and J 7 bases; nucleotides not matched to a gene: 9. In DNA, the CDR3 is TGTGCCAGCAGTCTGGACAGGGGTAGGGGTGAGCAGTACTTC. Translating it yields CASSLDRGRGEQYF.

V usage is TRBV5-6 and J usage is TRBJ2-5; 8 bases are a match to TRBD1. V lost 4 bases, J lost 5 bases, and 10 bases stayed unmatched. This CDR3 comprises 15 residues. CDR1 is SGHDT, CDR2 YYEEEE, per germline. CDR3 DNA: TGTGCCAGCAGCCCTCGACAGGGGTCGGGGGAGACCCAGTACTTC. Protein: CASSPRQGSGETQYF.

There are many counts of this clone. The sample carries other DNA sequences with the same CDR3. The chain has TRBV7-9 and TRBJ2-1, with 9 nucleotides matching TRBD2. Germline V lookup: CDR1 SEHNR, CDR2 FQNEAQ (reference sequence). The junction had 2 bases not matched to a gene; V was cut back by 0 bases and J by 2 bases. This CDR3 region has 16 residues. The CDR3 DNA reads as TGTGCCAGCAGCTTAGCTCTAGCGGGGACCTACAATGAGCAGTTCTTC. This encodes CASSLALAGTYNEQFF.

This rearrangement joins TRBV4-1 to TRBJ1-6; 8 positions agree with TRBD1. J gave up 7 bases and V 6 bases, and 8 bases lay outside the gene matches. Germline lookup yields CDR1 MGHRA and CDR2 YSYEKL. The CDR3 is 15 amino acids. The CDR3 here is CASRTAGGANSPLHF. The CDR3 region has the DNA TGCGCCAGCAGAACAGCAGGGGGCGCGAATTCACCCCTCCACTTT.

The rearrangement uses TRBV7-3 and TRBJ2-5; 8 bases fit TRBD2. V gave up 3 bases and J gave up 5 bases; unmatched junction bases: 2. The CDR3 spans 13 residues. Germline V lookup: CDR1 SGHTA, CDR2 FQGTGA. This CDR3 reads CASSFGGRETQYF. CDR3 bases: TGTGCCAGCAGCTTCGGCGGGAGGGAGACCCAGTACTTC. Filled out from reference TRBV7-3 and TRBJ2-5, the complete variable domain reads GAGVSQTPSNKVTEKGKYVELRCDPISGHTALYWYRQSLGQGPEFLIYFQGTGAADDSGLPNDRFFAVRPEGSVSTLKIQRTERGDSAVYLCASSFGGRETQYFGPGTRLLVL.

The rearrangement joins TRBV7-2 to TRBJ1-5; 7 bases are shared with TRBD1. Germline CDR1 SGHTA, CDR2 FQGNSA. This CDR3 has 13 amino acids. The V segment lost 5 bases and the J segment 6 bases; nucleotides outside the gene matches: 4. CDR3 in amino acids: CASSPDRFQPQHF. The CDR3 DNA reads TGTGCCAGCAGCCCGGACAGGTTTCAGCCCCAGCATTTT.

This clone has just a few counts. This chain connects TRBV18 to TRBJ1-5, with 7 nucleotides matching TRBD1. Germline V gene lookup returns CDR1 KGHSH and CDR2 LQKENI. Trimming cost V 2 bases and J 5 bases; bases outside gene matches: 9. This CDR3 has 16 residues. DNA of the CDR3: TGTGCCAGCTCACCATTCGGACAGGCTTTGGATCAGCCCCAGCATTTT. It encodes CASSPFGQALDQPQHF. The whole variable domain, remainder taken from reference TRBV18 and TRBJ1-5, is NAGVMQNPRHLVRRRGQEARLRCSPMKGHSHVYWYRQLPEEGLKFMVYLQKENIIDESGMPKERFSAEFPKEGPSILRIQQVVRGDSAAYFCASSPFGQALDQPQHFGDGTRLSIL.

This clone was seen once. This sample includes further DNA sequences coding for the same CDR3. As DNA, the CDR3 is TGTGCCAGCAGCCAAGATCTGGAGACCCAGTACTTC. Translation: CASSQDLETQYF. V usage is TRBV3-1 (or the pseudogene TRBV3-2) and J usage is TRBJ2-5; D gene uncertain. The V end was cut by 0 bases, the J end by 5 bases, with 4 bases between. Germline V gene sequence: CDR1 LGHDT, CDR2 YNNKEL (reference sequence). The CDR3 runs to 12 residues.

This clone has a handful of counts. The chain joins TRBV6-5 to TRBJ1-6; 9 bases fit TRBD1. Per the germline V gene, CDR1 is MNHEY and CDR2 is SVGAGI. The CDR3 is 15 amino acids. Trimming removed 6 bases from V and 10 bases from J; junction bases left unmatched: 10. CDR3 sequence: CASSQDRGRWSPLHF. CDR3 bases: TGTGCCAGCAGCCAGGACAGGGGCCGTTGGTCACCCCTCCACTTT.

This clone was counted only a few times. This rearrangement joins TRBV30 to TRBJ2-5, with 7 bases aligning to TRBD2. Germline V gene data show CDR1 as GTSNPN and CDR2 as SVGIG (reference sequence). J was trimmed by 5 bases and V by 2 bases; bases with no gene match: 11. The CDR3 has 15 residues. DNA of the CDR3: TGTGCCTGGAGTCCCCCCCCCGCGGGAGATGAGACCCAGTACTTC. Protein sequence: CAWSPPPAGDETQYF.

This clone was detected ten times or more. The rearrangement uses TRBV4-2 and TRBJ2-5; TRBD2 is a possible D gene (7 bases). V gave up 0 bases and J gave up 5 bases, with 16 bases separating them. Germline CDR1 LGHNA, CDR2 YNFKEQ. The CDR3 spans 16 residues. For the CDR3, the DNA is TGTGCCAGCAGCCAAGAGAGTCGGGGGGCCGGGGAGACCCAGTACTTC. This codes for CASSQESRGAGETQYF.

The V and J genes are TRBV5-5 and TRBJ2-7, with 9 bases that match TRBD2. From germline, CDR1 is SGHKS and CDR2 YYEKEE (reference sequence). The CDR3 has 14 residues. The V and J ends lost 3 bases and 5 bases, in that order; junction bases with no gene match: 6. The CDR3, as DNA: TGTGCCAGCAGCTGGCGGGGGGGCAGTAACGAGCAGTACTTC. This translates into CASSWRGGSNEQYF.

This clone was observed a few times. The CDR3 DNA reads as TGCGCCAGCAGCTTGGCACTAGCGGGGGGTCGCTCCTACAATGAGCAGTTCTTC. As protein: CASSLALAGGRSYNEQFF. V gene TRBV5-1 combines with J gene TRBJ2-1, with 12 bases identical to TRBD2. Germline V gives CDR1 SGHRS, CDR2 YFSETQ. Trimming at V came to 0 bases and at J to 0 bases, leaving 4 bases not matched to a gene. This CDR3 contains 18 residues.

The gene calls are TRBV9 and TRBJ2-1; D ambiguous. This CDR3 has 12 amino acids. Germline V CDR1 and CDR2: SGDLS, YYNGEE. Deletions cut 1 base from V and 5 bases from J, with 4 bases between. DNA of the CDR3: TGTGCCAGCAGCGTAAACAACAATGAGCAGTTCTTC. Encoded protein: CASSVNNNEQFF.

The rearrangement joins TRBV11-2 to TRBJ2-1, with 7 bases lining up with TRBD1. This CDR3 is built from 13 residues. Looked up from germline, CDR1 is SGHAT and CDR2 is FQNNGV. Trimming took 3 bases from V and 6 from J; bases not matched to a gene: 2. The CDR3 coding sequence is TGTGCCAGCAGCTTCACAGGGGTCAATGAGCAGTTCTTC. Amino acids: CASSFTGVNEQFF.

The chain is built from TRBV6-1 and TRBJ1-6; D call uncertain. This CDR3 is 13 amino acids long. The V and J ends lost 2 bases and 10 bases respectively, with 9 bases between them. Looked up from germline, CDR1 is MNHNS and CDR2 is SASEGT. The CDR3 protein is CASSEWGASPLHF. The CDR3 region has the DNA TGTGCCAGCAGTGAATGGGGAGCCTCACCCCTCCACTTT.

V is TRBV19 and J is TRBJ1-5, with a weak D call TRBD1 (5 bases). With 5 bases removed from V and 4 bases from J, the gap between germline ends came to 21 bases. The germline CDR1 and CDR2 sequences are LNHDA and SQIVND (reference sequence). The CDR3 loop spans 17 amino acids. CDR3 in amino acids: CASSLGPPGLQNQPQHF. DNA of the CDR3: TGTGCCAGTAGTTTGGGCCCTCCGGGACTGCAAAATCAGCCCCAGCATTTT.